This record concerns one T cell receptor (beta chain) sequence. The data belong to a study of control samples from healthy donors and cancer patients. Repertoires were generated with immunoSEQ multiplex PCR, while TCRdb's copy carries only in-frame clones and drops some. This table has tens of thousands of clones, roughly 83% appearing once. Source material: PBMCs. This sequence was found in a man aged 65-85 years with lung cancer.

The CDR3 spells CASSYSRPGGNQPQHF. In nucleotides, the CDR3 is TGTGCCAGCAGTTACTCGAGGCCAGGGGGCAATCAGCCCCAGCATTTT. The chain links TRBV6-5 to TRBJ1-5; TRBD1 is a possible D gene (6 bases). Between the trimmed V and J ends, which lost 0 bases and 2 bases, there was a span of 11 bases. CDR1 and CDR2 (germline): MNHEY, SVGAGI. The CDR3 is 16 residues long.